This TCR beta chain was captured in a study of cytomegalovirus exposure and HLA in healthy donors. This CDR3 has 12 residues. In germline, CDR1 is SGHRS, CDR2 YFSETQ. The V end was cut by 4 bases, the J end by 8 bases, with 7 bases between. Whole-study findings and limits: It was reported that TCR beta sequences correctly inferred the HLA-A and HLA-B alleles for most subjects. Later work found most CMV-associated TCR beta chains apparently HLA-restricted. Previous analysis showed most TCR beta V segments were productive about 87% or about 30% of the time.

PCR employed 60 Vbeta and 13 Jbeta primers. TCRdb's table, derived via immunoSEQ multiplex PCR, lists solely in-frame clones and lacks some. Counted here are approximately 75,000 clones, around three quarters occurring once; the ten biggest clones make up 1.1%. On this clone: What it recognizes is unknown.

The J gene is TRBJ1-6, the V gene TRBV5-1; D uncertain. Sequenced sample: PBMCs. The origin of this receptor is a male donor in good health and CMV-seronegative. In DNA form, the CDR3 reads TGCGCCAGCAGCACTCTTGATTCACCCCTCCACTTT. Its protein product is CASSTLDSPLHF.